The 23 T cell receptor beta chains below were found in one sample sequenced in a study of cytomegalovirus exposure and HLA in healthy donors. Produced via immunoSEQ multiplex PCR; TCRdb's table is partial and in-frame only. The repertoire includes about 98,000 clones, approximately 94% of them detected once, and roughly 0.82% sits in the top ten. Sequenced input: PBMCs. The receptors here all came from a woman between 18 and 29 years old in good health and CMV-seronegative.

V and J are TRBV28 and TRBJ1-5; TRBD1 might be the D (5 bases). CDR3 length equals 14 residues. Germline CDR1 MDHEN, CDR2 SYDVKM. CDR3 nucleotide sequence: TGTGCGGTACCCGGGCCGGGGGTTAATCAGCCCCAGCATTTT. Translated: CAVPGPGVNQPQHF.

The chain joins TRBV28 to TRBJ2-7; weak D call: TRBD2 (6 bases). V was cut by 6 bases and J by 9 bases, with 12 bases left in between. Per germline, CDR1 MDHEN and CDR2 SYDVKM. The CDR3 is 11 residues long. CDR3 DNA sequence: TGTGCCAGCAGCCGGGACTCGGGGCAGTACTTC. Translating gives CASSRDSGQYF. The variable domain in full, with the rest retrieved from reference TRBV28 and TRBJ2-7, is DVKVTQSSRYLVKRTGEKVFLECVQDMDHENMFWYRQDPGLGLRLIYFSYDVKMKEKGDIPEGYSVSREKKERFSLILESASTNQTSMYLCASSRDSGQYFGPGTRLTVT.

The chain employs TRBV27 and TRBJ2-7; 11 nucleotides agree with TRBD1. Germline V gives CDR1 MNHEY, CDR2 SMNVEV (reference sequence). The J segment lost 2 bases and the V segment lost 5 bases, leaving 5 bases of the junction unmatched. The CDR3 is 15 amino acids. The CDR3 protein is CASSPWTGGTYEQYF. CDR3 DNA sequence: TGTGCCAGCAGTCCATGGACAGGGGGCACCTACGAGCAGTACTTC.

The V call is TRBV7-9, the J call TRBJ2-7; TRBD1 matches at 7 bases. This CDR3 region has 16 residues. CDR1 is SEHNR and CDR2 is FQNEAQ in the germline V gene (reference sequence). V trimming: 4 bases; J trimming: 0 bases; junction bases outside the gene matches: 9. The CDR3 sequence is CASSSRTGTDSYEQYF. DNA for the CDR3: TGTGCCAGCAGCTCCCGCACCGGGACAGACTCCTACGAGCAGTACTTC.

The chain combines TRBV7-6 with TRBJ2-5, with TRBD2 matching over 9 bases. Trimming removed 2 bases from V and 9 bases from J; junction bases left unmatched: 10. Germline CDR1 reads SGHVS; CDR2 reads FNYEAQ. The length of the CDR3 is 15 residues. CDR3 DNA sequence: TGTGCCAGCAGCTTACTGGCTAGCGGGGCGAGGCCCCAGTACTTC. This translates into CASSLLASGARPQYF.

This chain links TRBV7-8 with TRBJ1-4; D ambiguous. This CDR3 contains 15 residues. Germline V gene lookup returns CDR1 SGHVS and CDR2 FQNEAQ. Trimming pared 1 base from V and 1 base from J, leaving 7 bases between. In DNA form, the CDR3 reads TGTGCCAGCAGCTTAGGTAGCGGAACTAATGAAAAACTGTTTTTT. Amino acids: CASSLGSGTNEKLFF.

The CDR3 DNA reads TGCAGCGTTCGAGGCAGGGCGAACACTGAAGCTTTCTTT. It yields the protein CSVRGRANTEAFF. The chain joins TRBV29-1 to TRBJ1-1, with D possibly matching TRBD1 (5 bases). V lost 5 bases and J 1 base, leaving 11 bases between the germline ends. The CDR3 runs to 13 residues. Germline V gene data show CDR1 as SQVTM and CDR2 as ANQGSEA.

V gene TRBV4-1 combines with J gene TRBJ2-7; 7 positions agree with TRBD2. Per germline, CDR1 MGHRA and CDR2 YSYEKL. This CDR3 is 17 amino acids long. V lost 0 bases, J lost 5 bases, and 13 bases stayed unmatched. In DNA form, the CDR3 reads TGCGCCAGCAGCCAAGATCTAACGGGGGGTTTTAAAAACGAGCAGTACTTC. It encodes CASSQDLTGGFKNEQYF.

V is TRBV9 and J is TRBJ1-3, with a tentative D call TRBD1 (5 bases). The germline CDR1 and CDR2 sequences are SGDLS and YYNGEE. Trimming removed 0 bases at V and 4 bases at J, with 5 bases between. This CDR3 contains 13 residues. This CDR3 reads CASSVGTGNTIYF. CDR3 bases: TGTGCCAGCAGCGTAGGGACAGGAAACACCATATATTTT.

V usage is TRBV7-9 and J usage is TRBJ2-7; D is uncertain. There are 14 residues in the CDR3. Germline CDR1 and CDR2: SEHNR and FQNEAQ (reference sequence). Trimming left V 0 bases short and J 8 bases short, with 14 bases between. CDR3 sequence: CASSLAQVERKQYF. CDR3 sequence (DNA): TGTGCCAGCAGCTTAGCCCAGGTAGAAAGGAAGCAGTACTTC. The full variable domain, its missing parts supplied by reference TRBV7-9 and TRBJ2-7, is DTGVSQNPRHKITKRGQNVTFRCDPISEHNRLYWYRQTLGQGPEFLTYFQNEAQLEKSRLLSDRFSAERPKGSFSTLEIQRTEQGDSAMYLCASSLAQVERKQYFGPGTRLTVT.

CDR3: CASSLTSGSTDTQYF. In DNA, the CDR3 is TGTGCCAGCAGCTTAACTAGCGGGAGCACAGATACGCAGTATTTT. The V gene is TRBV5-4, the J gene TRBJ2-3; 9 bases are a match to TRBD2. Germline assignment: CDR1 SGHNT and CDR2 YYREEE (reference sequence). The CDR3 covers 15 residues. V was clipped by 2 bases and J by 0 bases; unmatched bases: 1.

The chain has TRBV5-4 and TRBJ1-2; no definite D call. In germline, CDR1 is SGHNT, CDR2 YYREEE (reference sequence). V was shortened by 0 bases and J by 3 bases, with 12 bases between the two germline ends. This CDR3 spans 15 amino acids. Here the CDR3 reads CASSLVTELDYGYTF. The DNA for the CDR3 is TGTGCCAGCAGCTTGGTCACGGAGTTGGACTATGGCTACACCTTC.

The DNA of the CDR3 is TGTGCCAGCAGCTTACCAATCCCAGGGGTGGATGGCTACACCTTC. Translated: CASSLPIPGVDGYTF. This rearrangement joins TRBV5-4 to TRBJ1-2, with a tentative D call TRBD1 (6 bases). Deletions cut 2 bases from V and 6 bases from J, with 17 bases between. This CDR3 is 15 amino acids long. In germline, CDR1 is SGHNT, CDR2 YYREEE (reference sequence). The variable domain in full, with the rest retrieved from reference TRBV5-4 and TRBJ1-2, is ETGVTQSPTHLIKTRGQQVTLRCSSQSGHNTVSWYQQALGQGPQFIFQYYREEENGRGNFPPRFSGLQFPNYSSELNVNALELDDSALYLCASSLPIPGVDGYTFGSGTRLTVV.

The V call is TRBV11-3, the J call TRBJ1-6, with TRBD1 identical over 8 bases. Germline values: CDR1 SGHNT, CDR2 YENEEA. V lost 3 bases and J lost 6; bases outside the gene matches: 7. The CDR3 is made up of 16 amino acids. The CDR3 loop is CASSLEQGALNSPLHF. In nucleotides, the CDR3 is TGTGCCAGCAGCTTGGAGCAGGGGGCTCTTAATTCACCCCTCCACTTT. The variable domain in full, completed from reference TRBV11-3 and TRBJ1-6, reads EAGVVQSPRYKIIEKKQPVAFWCNPISGHNTLYWYLQNLGQGPELLIRYENEEAVDDSQLPKDRFSAERLKGVDSTLKIQPAELGDSAVYLCASSLEQGALNSPLHFGNGTRLTVT.

The rearrangement uses TRBV29-1 and TRBJ2-7, with TRBD1 matching 12 bases. The J segment lost 3 bases and the V segment lost 6 bases, leaving 15 bases of the junction unmatched. The CDR3 spans 17 residues. Per the germline V gene, CDR1 is SQVTM and CDR2 is ANQGSEA. CDR3 in amino acids: CSVETRDRGRNSYEQYF. For the CDR3, the DNA is TGCAGCGTGGAGACCCGGGACAGGGGGCGAAATAGCTACGAGCAGTACTTC.

The rearrangement joins TRBV4-3 to TRBJ1-5; D ambiguous. Germline CDR1 reads LGHNA; CDR2 reads YSLEER. V was pared by 4 bases and J by 2 bases, with 6 bases between. The CDR3 is made up of 13 amino acids. The CDR3 sequence: CASSPTGNQPQHF. As DNA, the CDR3 is TGCGCCAGCAGCCCGACTGGCAATCAGCCCCAGCATTTT.

The CDR3 loop reads CASGSGWVAGVRDTQYF. The CDR3 nucleotides read TGTGCTAGTGGTTCCGGGTGGGTAGCGGGGGTTCGAGATACGCAGTATTTT. V and J are TRBV12-5 and TRBJ2-3; 9 bases match TRBD2. From germline, CDR1 is LGHNT and CDR2 FRNRAP. The V gene end was trimmed by 4 bases and the J gene end by 5 bases; junction bases not matched to a gene: 13. This CDR3 has 17 amino acids.

The chain employs TRBV4-2 and TRBJ1-2; 7 bases align to TRBD1. V gave up 0 bases and J gave up 10 bases; unmatched junction bases: 8. The CDR3 contains 14 residues. Germline lookup yields CDR1 LGHNA and CDR2 YNFKEQ. The CDR3: CASSQDDRVGDYTF. As DNA, the CDR3 is TGTGCCAGCAGCCAAGATGACAGGGTAGGGGACTACACCTTC.

The chain employs TRBV4-3 and TRBJ1-1; D uncertain. V was shortened by 0 bases and J by 7 bases, with 18 bases between the two germline ends. Germline V gene sequence: CDR1 LGHNA, CDR2 YSLEER. CDR3 length equals 16 residues. The chain's CDR3 is CASSQDGGIFDDEAFF. The DNA for the CDR3 is TGCGCCAGCAGCCAAGATGGCGGGATCTTTGATGATGAAGCTTTCTTT.

This chain joins TRBV27 and TRBJ2-3, with 7 nucleotides matching TRBD2. Germline trimming cut 1 base from V and 1 base from J; bases unmatched to any gene: 5. The CDR3 sequence is 16 residues long. Germline CDR1 reads MNHEY; CDR2 reads SMNVEV (reference sequence). The CDR3 sequence is CASSLLTSGGTDTQYF. CDR3 bases: TGTGCCAGCAGTTTATTAACCAGCGGGGGCACAGATACGCAGTATTTT.

V gene TRBV29-1 combines with J gene TRBJ1-1; 7 positions agree with TRBD1. The germline V gene has CDR1 SQVTM and CDR2 ANQGSEA. The trim removed 6 bases at V and 3 bases at J, leaving 4 bases unmatched. CDR3 length equals 12 residues. As DNA, the CDR3 is TGCAGCGTATCGACAGGGCACACTGAAGCTTTCTTT. Translation gives CSVSTGHTEAFF.

The V and J genes are TRBV27 and TRBJ1-3, with D possibly matching TRBD1 (6 bases). Germline V gene sequence: CDR1 MNHEY, CDR2 SMNVEV (reference sequence). The CDR3 runs 15 residues. Trimming pared 5 bases from V and 2 bases from J, leaving 13 bases between. The CDR3 region is CASSPDRTAGNTIYF. CDR3 sequence (DNA): TGTGCCAGCAGTCCTGACAGGACGGCTGGAAACACCATATATTTT.

This chain connects TRBV7-9 to TRBJ1-2, with D perhaps matching TRBD1 (5 bases). Germline CDR1 reads SEHNR; CDR2 reads FQNEAQ (reference sequence). The CDR3 runs 15 residues. V lost 0 bases, J lost 2 bases, and 10 bases lay in between. The CDR3 DNA sequence: TGTGCCAGCAGCTTAGCGCAGGGCCCCAACTATGGCTACACCTTC. This encodes CASSLAQGPNYGYTF.